This T cell receptor (beta chain) was retrieved from a study of beta chain features in type 1 diabetes. Germline assignment: CDR1 SGDLS and CDR2 YYNGEE. CDR3 length: 17 amino acids. Trimming shortened V by 0 bases and J by 3 bases, and 18 bases separated the two germline ends. One heparinised blood draw averaging roughly 100 mL was given by each donor. Sorting of CD4+ naive, central memory, regulatory and stem cell-like memory cells was performed via CD45RO/CCR7/CD25/CD127/CD95/CD27. General study results and limits: VDJ junctions sequenced from type 1 diabetes patients showed fewer insertions and more deletions. In every one of the four CD4+ subsets, TCRB CDR3s were moderately but significantly shorter in Type 1 diabetes patients.

To note about this clone: Its target is not known.

Sequencing targeted expressed TCRB transcripts, as all isolated RNA had been reverse transcribed. Using immunoSEQ multiplex PCR, the repertoire was profiled, and TCRdb retains in-frame clones only, with some absent. The sample holds around 250,000 clones, over 20% seen once. Sequenced input: naive CD4+ T cells from blood. The chain is built from TRBV9 and TRBJ1-1; TRBD1 is a possible D gene (6 bases). This sequence was found in a woman in her thirties or forties with type 1 diabetes. The CDR3 loop is CASSVGTGIVSHTEAFF. The DNA of the CDR3 is TGTGCCAGCAGCGTAGGAACAGGGATCGTTTCGCACACTGAAGCTTTCTTT.